These T cell receptor beta chains were read from a single sample in a study of early T cells in non-severe SARS-CoV-2 infection. Each CDR3 protein gets one entry after TCRdb re-called the 5' RACE reads with MiXCR. The profile covers tens of thousands of distinct CDR3 sequences, with approximately 8% appearing a single time and around 12% taken by the ten largest. This sample comprised whole blood, obtained at baseline. These receptor sequences come from an adult who was a healthcare worker with PCR-confirmed SARS-CoV-2 infection or an uninfected control (not recorded which). Each CDR3 is given with its conserved first and last residue. D genes are given only for firm matches. Rows give clone size only sometimes, using once, few, many, or a class for an expanded clone.

clone_size: many; d_call: .; j_call: TRBJ2-1; v_call: TRBV6-2/TRBV6-3; cdr3_nt: TGTGCCAGCAGCCGGGCACAGGGATCCTACAATGAGCAGTTCTTC; cdr3_aa: CASSRAQGSYNEQFF
clone_size: .; d_call: .; j_call: TRBJ2-7; v_call: TRBV3-1; cdr3_nt: TGTGCCAGCAGCACCTCGGGGTTCTCCTACGAGCAGTACTTC; cdr3_aa: CASSTSGFSYEQYF
clone_size: .; d_call: TRBD1; j_call: TRBJ1-2; v_call: TRBV27; cdr3_nt: TGTGCCAGCAGTCCCGGGACAGGGAGCCGCGGCTACACCTTC; cdr3_aa: CASSPGTGSRGYTF
clone_size: few; d_call: TRBD2; j_call: TRBJ2-7; v_call: TRBV7-6; cdr3_nt: TGTGCCAGCAGGGCAGGGACTACACCTGGGGAGCAGTACTTC; cdr3_aa: CASRAGTTPGEQYF
clone_size: many; d_call: TRBD1; j_call: TRBJ1-4; v_call: TRBV7-9; cdr3_nt: TGTGCCAGCAGCCCGACAGGGAAGGGAGATGAAAAACTGTTTTTT; cdr3_aa: CASSPTGKGDEKLFF
clone_size: few; d_call: .; j_call: TRBJ1-1; v_call: TRBV10-2; cdr3_nt: TGCGCCAGCAGTGAACTTGGTGGGAGGGGGACTGAAGCTTTCTTT; cdr3_aa: CASSELGGRGTEAFF
clone_size: many; d_call: .; j_call: TRBJ2-1; v_call: TRBV7-9; cdr3_nt: TGTGCCAGCAGCTTAGGGTCAAGCTCCTACAATGAGCAGTTCTTC; cdr3_aa: CASSLGSSSYNEQFF
clone_size: .; d_call: .; j_call: TRBJ2-7; v_call: TRBV2; cdr3_nt: TGTGCCAGCAGTGTTAACGGGGGCGCGGACGAGCAGTACTTC; cdr3_aa: CASSVNGGADEQYF
clone_size: few; d_call: .; j_call: TRBJ2-3; v_call: TRBV11-2; cdr3_nt: TGTGCCAGCAGCCCTCTAGATACGCAGTATTTT; cdr3_aa: CASSPLDTQYF
clone_size: .; d_call: .; j_call: TRBJ2-7; v_call: TRBV10-3; cdr3_nt: TGTGCCATCAGTGAGTCGCCGGGGATAGCCTACGAGCAGTACTTC; cdr3_aa: CAISESPGIAYEQYF
clone_size: many; d_call: TRBD1; j_call: TRBJ1-1; v_call: TRBV28; cdr3_nt: TGTGCCAGCAGCTTCCAGGGGGCCATGAACACTGAAGCTTTCTTT; cdr3_aa: CASSFQGAMNTEAFF
clone_size: few; d_call: .; j_call: TRBJ1-1; v_call: TRBV5-1; cdr3_nt: TGCGCCAGCAGCTTCACAGGAGGGCAGTACATGAACACTGAAGCTTTCTTT; cdr3_aa: CASSFTGGQYMNTEAFF
clone_size: .; d_call: .; j_call: TRBJ2-7; v_call: TRBV11-3; cdr3_nt: TGTGCCAGCAGCTTAGACCCGGGCTACGAGCAGTACTTC; cdr3_aa: CASSLDPGYEQYF
clone_size: many; d_call: TRBD1; j_call: TRBJ2-1; v_call: TRBV5-5; cdr3_nt: TGTGCCAGCAGCTTGGGGACAGGGGGCGCGGGTTACAATGAGCAGTTCTTC; cdr3_aa: CASSLGTGGAGYNEQFF
clone_size: many; d_call: .; j_call: TRBJ2-1; v_call: TRBV28; cdr3_nt: TGTGCCAGCAGATCGGGGGACAACCGACTCGGTGAGCAGTTCTTC; cdr3_aa: CASRSGDNRLGEQFF
clone_size: many; d_call: TRBD1; j_call: TRBJ1-2; v_call: TRBV27; cdr3_nt: TGTGCCAGCAGTTTCAAAACAGGGGGCTGGTATGGCTACACCTTC; cdr3_aa: CASSFKTGGWYGYTF
clone_size: few; d_call: .; j_call: TRBJ1-1; v_call: TRBV10-3; cdr3_nt: TGTGCCATCAGGGACATGAACACTGAAGCTTTCTTT; cdr3_aa: CAIRDMNTEAFF
clone_size: few; d_call: TRBD1; j_call: TRBJ1-2; v_call: TRBV27; cdr3_nt: TGTGCCAGCAGTGGAGGGACAGGGGTTAGGGGCTACACCTTC; cdr3_aa: CASSGGTGVRGYTF
clone_size: .; d_call: .; j_call: TRBJ1-5; v_call: TRBV6-6; cdr3_nt: TGTGCCAGCAGTCATCAGCCCCAGCATTTT; cdr3_aa: CASSHQPQHF
clone_size: .; d_call: .; j_call: TRBJ1-6; v_call: TRBV12-3/TRBV12-4; cdr3_nt: TGTGCCAGTTTGGGGGGGGGACTTGCATCACCCCTCCACTTT; cdr3_aa: CASLGGGLASPLHF
clone_size: .; d_call: .; j_call: TRBJ2-3; v_call: TRBV19; cdr3_nt: TGTGCCAGTAGTGAAACGGAGTTAGATACGCAGTATTTT; cdr3_aa: CASSETELDTQYF
clone_size: few; d_call: TRBD1; j_call: TRBJ2-1; v_call: TRBV11-2; cdr3_nt: TGTGCCAGCACACAGGGGGGTGAGCAGTTCTTC; cdr3_aa: CASTQGGEQFF
clone_size: .; d_call: .; j_call: TRBJ2-6; v_call: TRBV7-9; cdr3_nt: TGTGCCAGCAGGCCGGACATATCTTCTGGGGCCAACGTCCTGACTTTC; cdr3_aa: CASRPDISSGANVLTF
clone_size: few; d_call: .; j_call: TRBJ1-1; v_call: TRBV29-1; cdr3_nt: TGCAGCCCGACTAAAAGGGATGGAACTGAAGCTTTCTTT; cdr3_aa: CSPTKRDGTEAFF
clone_size: many; d_call: TRBD1; j_call: TRBJ2-1; v_call: TRBV12-3/TRBV12-4; cdr3_nt: TGTGCCAGCAGTTTTAGGACAGGGGGTCTCGATGAGCAGTTCTTC; cdr3_aa: CASSFRTGGLDEQFF
clone_size: many; d_call: .; j_call: TRBJ1-2; v_call: TRBV5-4; cdr3_nt: TGTGCCAGCCAAGCGTCCCCCATTCTCCGGGACTATGGCTACACCTTC; cdr3_aa: CASQASPILRDYGYTF
clone_size: .; d_call: TRBD2; j_call: TRBJ2-3; v_call: TRBV6-2/TRBV6-3; cdr3_nt: TGTGCCAGCAGTCATCTTATAGCGGGGGGTCCCACAGATACGCAGTATTTT; cdr3_aa: CASSHLIAGGPTDTQYF
clone_size: .; d_call: .; j_call: TRBJ1-5; v_call: TRBV28; cdr3_nt: TGTGCCAGCGAAGACAGCCGCGGGGGCAATCAGCCCCAGCATTTT; cdr3_aa: CASEDSRGGNQPQHF
clone_size: .; d_call: .; j_call: TRBJ2-5; v_call: TRBV30; cdr3_nt: TGTGCCTGGAGCGGTACCCAAGAGACCCAGTACTTC; cdr3_aa: CAWSGTQETQYF
clone_size: many; d_call: .; j_call: TRBJ1-1; v_call: TRBV5-6; cdr3_nt: TGTGCCAGCAGTTCTTACTTGACTGAAGCTTTCTTT; cdr3_aa: CASSSYLTEAFF
clone_size: many; d_call: TRBD2; j_call: TRBJ2-5; v_call: TRBV7-2; cdr3_nt: TGTGCCAGCAGCTCAGCCGGGACTAGTTTTTCCCAGTACTTC; cdr3_aa: CASSSAGTSFSQYF
clone_size: many; d_call: TRBD1; j_call: TRBJ2-5; v_call: TRBV7-9; cdr3_nt: TGTGCCAGCAGCTTAGCAACAGGGGGCGAAAAGACCCAGTACTTC; cdr3_aa: CASSLATGGEKTQYF
clone_size: .; d_call: TRBD1; j_call: TRBJ2-1; v_call: TRBV5-1; cdr3_nt: TGCGCCAGCAGTTCCAACCCGGGACAGGGGAACTACAATGAGCAGTTCTTC; cdr3_aa: CASSSNPGQGNYNEQFF
clone_size: many; d_call: .; j_call: TRBJ2-1; v_call: TRBV5-4; cdr3_nt: TGTGCCAGCAGCTACGACACCGGGGCCAATGAGCAGTTCTTC; cdr3_aa: CASSYDTGANEQFF
clone_size: few; d_call: .; j_call: TRBJ1-1; v_call: TRBV24-1; cdr3_nt: TGTGCCACCATGGCTCTAGGGTCCCAAAGGAGGGATACTGAAGCTTTCTTT; cdr3_aa: CATMALGSQRRDTEAFF
clone_size: .; d_call: TRBD1; j_call: TRBJ2-3; v_call: TRBV29-1; cdr3_nt: TGCAGCGCCTGGGACAGGGTTAGGGAAGATACGCAGTATTTT; cdr3_aa: CSAWDRVREDTQYF
clone_size: .; d_call: TRBD1; j_call: TRBJ2-7; v_call: TRBV25-1; cdr3_nt: TGTGCCAGCAGTGAATGGGGACAGGGGCCTATTAAGCAGTACTTC; cdr3_aa: CASSEWGQGPIKQYF
clone_size: .; d_call: .; j_call: TRBJ1-2; v_call: TRBV7-9; cdr3_nt: TGTGCCAGCAGCGAAACTAACTATGGCTACACCTTC; cdr3_aa: CASSETNYGYTF
clone_size: few; d_call: .; j_call: TRBJ1-1; v_call: TRBV12-3/TRBV12-4; cdr3_nt: TGTGCCAGCAGCCCTTATGGCCGGGAAGGAGCTTTCTTT; cdr3_aa: CASSPYGREGAFF
clone_size: .; d_call: .; j_call: TRBJ2-4; v_call: TRBV7-9; cdr3_nt: TGTGCCAGCAGCTTAGATCACACCAAAAACATTCAGTACTTC; cdr3_aa: CASSLDHTKNIQYF
clone_size: few; d_call: TRBD2; j_call: TRBJ2-1; v_call: TRBV20-1; cdr3_nt: TGCAGTGGAAGGAGTGCATTAGCGGGGAACAATGAGCAGTTCTTC; cdr3_aa: CSGRSALAGNNEQFF
clone_size: .; d_call: .; j_call: TRBJ1-1; v_call: TRBV28; cdr3_nt: TGTGCCAGCAGTCCCAGGGAGAACACTGAAGCTTTCTTT; cdr3_aa: CASSPRENTEAFF
clone_size: few; d_call: .; j_call: TRBJ1-6; v_call: TRBV7-9; cdr3_nt: TGTGCCAGCAGCCGGGACGTAAATTCACCCCTCCACTTT; cdr3_aa: CASSRDVNSPLHF
clone_size: many; d_call: .; j_call: TRBJ2-5; v_call: TRBV4-1; cdr3_nt: TGCGCCAGCAGCCAAGCACCCCATCAGGAGACCCAGTACTTC; cdr3_aa: CASSQAPHQETQYF
clone_size: many; d_call: .; j_call: TRBJ1-1; v_call: TRBV12-5; cdr3_nt: TGTGCTAGTGGTATAACAGAGGACACTGAAGCTTTCTTT; cdr3_aa: CASGITEDTEAFF
clone_size: medium-sized; d_call: TRBD2; j_call: TRBJ2-3; v_call: TRBV6-4; cdr3_nt: TGTGCCAGCAGTGGGACTAGCGGGGGAGATACGCAGTATTTT; cdr3_aa: CASSGTSGGDTQYF
clone_size: few; d_call: TRBD1; j_call: TRBJ2-1; v_call: TRBV12-3/TRBV12-4; cdr3_nt: TGTGCCAGCAGTTGGACAGGGGATCGGGATGAGCAGTTCTTC; cdr3_aa: CASSWTGDRDEQFF
clone_size: few; d_call: .; j_call: TRBJ1-5; v_call: TRBV6-6; cdr3_nt: TGTGCCAGCAGAGGACAGAGCAATCAGCCCCAGCATTTT; cdr3_aa: CASRGQSNQPQHF
clone_size: many; d_call: .; j_call: TRBJ1-1; v_call: TRBV7-9; cdr3_nt: TGTGCCAGCCAGGTGGGGGGCACTGAAGCTTTCTTT; cdr3_aa: CASQVGGTEAFF
clone_size: .; d_call: TRBD1; j_call: TRBJ1-1; v_call: TRBV5-5; cdr3_nt: TGTGCCAGCAGCTTGGACCCGACCCCGGGACAGGGTAACAAGGATTTCTTT; cdr3_aa: CASSLDPTPGQGNKDFF
clone_size: .; d_call: .; j_call: TRBJ2-4; v_call: TRBV2; cdr3_nt: TGTGCCAGCAGTTTCACACCTGGGGGTCAGTACTTC; cdr3_aa: CASSFTPGGQYF
clone_size: few; d_call: TRBD1; j_call: TRBJ1-4; v_call: TRBV5-1; cdr3_nt: TGCGCCAGCAGCTTCGGACAGGGCGGTGAAAAACTGTTTTTT; cdr3_aa: CASSFGQGGEKLFF
clone_size: .; d_call: TRBD1; j_call: TRBJ2-5; v_call: TRBV6-5; cdr3_nt: TGTGCCAGCAGTTACCCTGACAGGGCAGGGGAGACCCAGTACTTC; cdr3_aa: CASSYPDRAGETQYF